This T cell receptor (beta chain) appears in the sequencing data of a study of technical replicates of blood from several donors. The protocol was immunoSEQ multiplex PCR, while the TCRdb copy is restricted to in-frame clones and leaves out a portion. The repertoire holds just under 100,000 clones, with approximately 95% as singletons. This clone was recorded only once. From germline, CDR1 is SGHNT and CDR2 YYREEE (reference sequence). There are 14 residues in the CDR3. V lost 3 bases, J lost 0 bases, and 3 bases stayed unmatched. This rearrangement joins TRBV5-4 to TRBJ2-7; 7 bases match TRBD2. The TCR originated in a human donor in good health. The sample was T cells isolated from PBMCs. CDR3 nucleotides: TGTGCCAGCAGCTGGAGCGGGGACTCCTACGAGCAGTACTTC. Encoded protein: CASSWSGDSYEQYF.